This passage covers 17 T cell receptor beta chains from one sample sequenced in a study of cytomegalovirus exposure and HLA in healthy donors. The study ran its PCR with 60 Vbeta and 13 Jbeta primers. The protocol was immunoSEQ multiplex PCR, while the TCRdb copy is restricted to in-frame clones and leaves out a portion. Among about 150,000 clones listed, 70% to 90% were seen once. The sequenced sample was PBMCs. The receptors originated from a woman between 40 and 50 years old in good health and CMV-seropositive.

This clone was recorded once. The chain couples TRBV25-1 to TRBJ1-1; maybe TRBD1 (5 bases). The V end lost 4 bases, the J end lost 4 bases, and 13 bases lay between the germline ends. CDR1 MGHDK and CDR2 SYGVNS come from the germline V gene. The CDR3 has 14 residues. The CDR3 nucleotides are TGTGCCAGCAGTGGCACAGGCCGCGCCACTGAAGCTTTCTTT. Translation: CASSGTGRATEAFF.

This clone has more than one count but fewer than ten. V usage is TRBV28 and J usage is TRBJ2-5; 12 bases match TRBD1. The CDR3 is 15 amino acids. Germline V lookup: CDR1 MDHEN, CDR2 SYDVKM. Losses at the gene ends were 6 bases for V and 4 bases for J; bases not matched to a gene: 6. The CDR3 DNA reads TGTGCCAGCAGCCGGGACAGGGGGCGCGCAGAGACCCAGTACTTC. It is translated as CASSRDRGRAETQYF. Supplemented by reference TRBV28 and TRBJ2-5, the full variable domain reads DVKVTQSSRYLVKRTGEKVFLECVQDMDHENMFWYRQDPGLGLRLIYFSYDVKMKEKGDIPEGYSVSREKKERFSLILESASTNQTSMYLCASSRDRGRAETQYFGPGTRLLVL.

The sample holds a few counts of this clone. This chain uses TRBV5-4 with TRBJ2-3; a weak D match, TRBD1 (6 bases). Germline CDR1 SGHNT, CDR2 YYREEE (reference sequence). Trimming cost V 0 bases and J 0 bases, with 11 bases left between them. The CDR3 has 16 amino acids. The CDR3 DNA reads TGTGCCAGCAGCTTGGTGGTGGACAGCAGCACAGATACGCAGTATTTT. It codes for CASSLVVDSSTDTQYF.

The chain joins TRBV5-6 to TRBJ2-2; D is unclear. CDR1 SGHDT and CDR2 YYEEEE come from the germline V gene. The CDR3 runs to 16 residues. Trimming left V 0 bases short and J 4 bases short, with 13 bases between. CDR3 coding DNA: TGTGCCAGCAGCTTGGCCGAGGTACACTTCACCGGGGAGCTGTTTTTT. Encoded protein: CASSLAEVHFTGELFF.

The rearrangement uses TRBV7-8 and TRBJ2-7; 11 bases align to TRBD2. CDR1 and CDR2 from the germline V gene are SGHVS and FQNEAQ. This CDR3 region has 15 residues. The J segment lost 2 bases and the V segment lost 1 base, leaving 1 base of the junction unmatched. Written as DNA, the CDR3 is TGTGCCAGCAGCTTAGAACTAGCGGGAGCCTACGAGCAGTACTTC. Its translation is CASSLELAGAYEQYF. The variable domain in full, completed from reference TRBV7-8 and TRBJ2-7, reads GAGVSQSPRYKVAKRGQDVALRCDPISGHVSLFWYQQALGQGPEFLTYFQNEAQLDKSGLPSDRFFAERPEGSVSTLKIQRTQQEDSAVYLCASSLELAGAYEQYFGPGTRLTVT.

The chain is built from TRBV28 and TRBJ1-5; D is uncertain. The CDR3 length is 12 residues. V lost 6 bases and J 6 bases, leaving 9 bases between the germline ends. CDR1 and CDR2 from the germline V gene are MDHEN and SYDVKM. CDR3 nucleotide sequence: TGTGCCAGCAGGGGAGCGAGTCAGCCCCAGCATTTT. Amino acids: CASRGASQPQHF.

The V and J genes are TRBV6-1 and TRBJ2-5; 9 nucleotides agree with TRBD1. There are 15 residues in the CDR3. Germline V lookup: CDR1 MNHNS, CDR2 SASEGT. V lost 11 bases and J lost 5; bases outside the gene matches: 15. DNA of the CDR3: TGTGCCCACACGGACAGGGGCGCTTCTACGGAGACCCAGTACTTC. This sequence encodes CAHTDRGASTETQYF.

V usage is TRBV11-2 and J usage is TRBJ2-3; possible D gene TRBD2, 6 bases. Germline CDR1 reads SGHAT; CDR2 reads FQNNGV. V gave up 3 bases and J gave up 4 bases, with 17 bases separating them. This CDR3 has 16 amino acids. CDR3 sequence reads: CASSFPWGVLADTQYF. CDR3 bases: TGTGCCAGCAGCTTCCCTTGGGGGGTGTTAGCAGATACGCAGTATTTT.

The chain joins TRBV5-1 to TRBJ2-3, with 8 bases identical to TRBD2. The CDR3 covers 18 residues. The J segment lost 4 bases and the V segment lost 4 bases, leaving 17 bases of the junction unmatched. CDR1 is SGHRS and CDR2 is YFSETQ in the germline V gene. DNA of the CDR3: TGCGCCAGCAGCCGTACCCGACAGACCGGGACTAGGTCAGATACGCAGTATTTT. Translating gives CASSRTRQTGTRSDTQYF.

V gene TRBV27 combines with J gene TRBJ2-2, with D perhaps TRBD1 (6 bases). The V gene's germline CDR1 is MNHEY and CDR2 SMNVEV (reference sequence). The V and J ends lost 7 bases and 0 bases respectively, with 18 bases between them. CDR3 length: 17 residues. The chain's CDR3 is CASNTISGHSNTGELFF. In DNA, the CDR3 is TGTGCCAGCAACACAATCTCGGGACACTCGAACACCGGGGAGCTGTTTTTT.

The chain combines TRBV2 with TRBJ2-7, with 9 bases identical to TRBD1. Germline V gives CDR1 SNHLY, CDR2 FYNNEI. V lost 6 bases and J lost 3; bases outside the gene matches: 3. CDR3 length: 13 residues. The CDR3 coding sequence is TGTGCCAGCAGAAGGGACAGGGACTACGAGCAGTACTTC. Translating gives CASRRDRDYEQYF. The full variable domain, its missing parts supplied by reference TRBV2 and TRBJ2-7, is EPEVTQTPSHQVTQMGQEVILRCVPISNHLYFYWYRQILGQKVEFLVSFYNNEISEKSEIFDDQFSVERPDGSNFTLKIRSTKLEDSAMYFCASRRDRDYEQYFGPGTRLTVT.

The genes are TRBV27 and TRBJ2-1, with 16 bases that match TRBD2. The V and J ends lost 6 bases and 6 bases, in that order; junction bases with no gene match: 8. Germline V gene data show CDR1 as MNHEY and CDR2 as SMNVEV (reference sequence). This CDR3 spans 17 amino acids. The CDR3 protein is CASSFGTSGRVVNEQFF. The CDR3 nucleotides read TGTGCCAGCAGCTTCGGGACTAGCGGGAGGGTTGTCAATGAGCAGTTCTTC.

This chain joins TRBV21-1 and TRBJ2-3; TRBD1 is the table's D call, not checked against the DNA. TRBV21-1 is labeled a pseudogene. There are 16 residues in the CDR3. In DNA form, the CDR3 reads TGTGCCAGCAGCCAATACTACCCCCTGGGACAGGATACGCAGTATTTT. It yields the protein CASSQYYPLGQDTQYF.

V and J are TRBV19 and TRBJ1-4, with 10 bases matching TRBD1. V was clipped by 5 bases and J by 1 base; unmatched bases: 13. Germline V lookup: CDR1 LNHDA, CDR2 SQIVND (reference sequence). The CDR3 is 19 residues long. The CDR3 region has the DNA TGTGCCAGTAGTCTGCTCGCGGACAGGGGGATAGGAACTAATGAAAAACTGTTTTTT. The encoded protein is CASSLLADRGIGTNEKLFF.

V gene TRBV7-2 combines with J gene TRBJ2-2, with D unresolved. The V end lost 0 bases, the J end lost 7 bases, and 6 bases lay between the germline ends. The CDR3 extends over 13 amino acids. Germline assignment: CDR1 SGHTA and CDR2 FQGNSA. The CDR3 DNA follows: TGTGCCAGCAGCTTAGCTTCTGTCGGGGAGCTGTTTTTT. Translation gives CASSLASVGELFF.

The chain joins TRBV5-1 to TRBJ1-1; tentative D call: TRBD1 (6 bases). The germline V gene has CDR1 SGHRS and CDR2 YFSETQ. The V and J ends lost 4 bases and 1 base respectively, with 11 bases between them. The CDR3 sequence is 14 residues long. In DNA, the CDR3 is TGCGCCAGCAGCCGGGACACCCAGAACACTGAAGCTTTCTTT. Protein: CASSRDTQNTEAFF.

This clone turned up a few times. This rearrangement joins TRBV7-6 to TRBJ2-6, with D perhaps matching TRBD1 (6 bases). V was trimmed by 5 bases and J by 0 bases, leaving 20 bases between them. CDR3 length equals 19 residues. From germline, CDR1 is SGHVS and CDR2 FNYEAQ. In nucleotides, the CDR3 is TGTGCCAGCAGCGGATACACAGGGTTGGGTTCCTCTGGGGCCAACGTCCTGACTTTC. Translated: CASSGYTGLGSSGANVLTF. Together with reference TRBV7-6 and TRBJ2-6, the CDR3 gives the full variable domain: GAGVSQSPRYKVTKRGQDVALRCDPISGHVSLYWYRQALGQGPEFLTYFNYEAQQDKSGLPNDRFSAERPEGSISTLTIQRTEQRDSAMYRCASSGYTGLGSSGANVLTFGAGSRLTVL.